Below are 24 T cell receptor beta chains sequenced from a single sample in a study of cytomegalovirus exposure and HLA in healthy donors (dated by TCRdb to 2015 to 2018). Preparation of the library involved the immunoSEQ multiplex PCR assay. For the multiplex PCR, a mixture combining 60 forward primers for TCR Vbeta segments and 13 reverse primers for TCR Jbeta segments was used. Here the immuneACCESS table is served through TCRdb, limited to in-frame sequences with V and J called. Missing clones are a known gap in these copies; in checked studies unresolved V genes cover under half, and the rest lacks a known reason. The sample includes around 96,000 clones, with 64% observed a single time. The ten most abundant clones make up under 4% of the sample. The specimen sequenced was PBMCs. The source is a man in his 60s in good health and CMV-seronegative.

The chain couples TRBV6-1 to TRBJ2-2; D may be TRBD2 (5 bases). The V gene lost 4 bases and the J gene lost 8 bases, with 23 bases spanning the gap. Germline V gene sequence: CDR1 MNHNS, CDR2 SASEGT. The CDR3 is 17 amino acids. CDR3 sequence: CASSVYGVGEGLGELFF. The CDR3 nucleotides are TGTGCCAGCAGTGTCTACGGCGTCGGCGAGGGATTAGGGGAGCTGTTTTTT.

The chain uses TRBV6-1 and TRBJ1-4; 11 bases match TRBD1. This CDR3 spans 14 amino acids. CDR1 and CDR2 (germline): MNHNS, SASEGT. J gave up 7 bases and V 6 bases, and 4 bases lay outside the gene matches. The CDR3 is CASRQGQGVEKLFF. The CDR3 DNA is TGTGCCAGCAGACAGGGACAGGGGGTTGAAAAACTGTTTTTT.

The rearrangement links TRBV6-4 to TRBJ1-5; D is unresolved. This CDR3 comprises 15 residues. Germline CDR1 reads MRHNA; CDR2 reads SNTAGT. Trimming removed 0 bases from V and 0 bases from J, with 6 bases in between. As DNA, the CDR3 is TGTGCCAGCAGTGACTCCGGCGGTAGCAATCAGCCCCAGCATTTT. Protein sequence: CASSDSGGSNQPQHF.

CDR3 in amino acids: CASSVSAGGPPYEQYF. In nucleotides, the CDR3 is TGTGCCAGCAGCGTAAGCGCGGGAGGGCCCCCCTACGAGCAGTACTTC. The chain couples TRBV9 to TRBJ2-7; 9 bases fit TRBD2. CDR1 and CDR2 (germline): SGDLS, YYNGEE. The trim removed 1 base at V and 2 bases at J, leaving 7 bases unmatched. The CDR3 has 16 amino acids.

The rearrangement uses TRBV7-2 and TRBJ2-4; 7 nucleotides agree with TRBD1. The V gene end was trimmed by 2 bases and the J gene end by 7 bases; junction bases not matched to a gene: 8. CDR3 length equals 15 residues. Germline V gene lookup returns CDR1 SGHTA and CDR2 FQGNSA. This chain's CDR3 is CASSLFFQGVNIQYF. CDR3 DNA sequence: TGTGCCAGCAGCTTATTTTTTCAGGGGGTCAACATTCAGTACTTC.

The chain has TRBV30 and TRBJ1-5; 7 bases align to TRBD1. V shed 2 bases and J 6 bases; nucleotides not matched to a gene: 7. This CDR3 is 14 amino acids long. The germline V gene encodes CDR1 GTSNPN and CDR2 SVGIG (reference sequence). The CDR3 is CAWSYPGGTQPQHF. In nucleotides, the CDR3 is TGTGCCTGGAGTTATCCAGGGGGGACTCAGCCCCAGCATTTT.

This clone was seen more than once but under ten times. V is TRBV7-9 and J is TRBJ1-1, with D perhaps TRBD1 (5 bases). Germline CDR1 and CDR2: SEHNR and FQNEAQ (reference sequence). Trimming cost V 1 base and J 3 bases, with 21 bases left between them. The CDR3 extends over 18 amino acids. The CDR3 DNA sequence: TGTGCCAGCAGCTTAGACGGGGGGATGACTGCCCTGTACACTGAAGCTTTCTTT. It yields the protein CASSLDGGMTALYTEAFF.

This CDR3 is CASSRAQETQYF. CDR3 bases: TGTGCCAGTAGTAGAGCTCAAGAGACCCAGTACTTC. This chain joins TRBV19 and TRBJ2-5; D not certain. V lost 4 bases, J lost 2 bases, and 5 bases lay in between. Germline CDR1 is LNHDA and CDR2 is SQIVND (reference sequence). The CDR3 sequence is 12 residues long.

This sequence joins TRBV11-2 and TRBJ2-5, with 11 bases that match TRBD2. The CDR3 length is 18 residues. V dropped 3 bases and J dropped 5; count of bases not matched to a gene: 14. The V gene's germline CDR1 is SGHAT and CDR2 FQNNGV. The CDR3 sequence: CASSFGGVRLAGGETQYF. The DNA for the CDR3 is TGTGCCAGCAGCTTTGGGGGGGTCCGGCTAGCGGGAGGCGAGACCCAGTACTTC.

The table lists this clone with a few counts. The chain uses TRBV5-1 and TRBJ2-5; TRBD1 matches at 9 bases. V lost 3 bases to trimming and J lost 5 bases; unmatched junction nucleotides: 8. Germline V gene lookup returns CDR1 SGHRS and CDR2 YFSETQ. This CDR3 is built from 15 residues. CDR3 amino acids: CASSSGDRGAETQYF. The CDR3 bases are TGCGCCAGCAGCTCGGGTGACAGGGGGGCGGAGACCCAGTACTTC.

The chain combines TRBV4-2 with TRBJ1-6; 10 bases line up with TRBD1. CDR3 length: 18 residues. CDR1 is LGHNA, CDR2 YNFKEQ, per germline. The ends lost 1 base at V and 10 bases at J; junction bases unmatched: 13. CDR3 bases: TGTGCCAGCAGCCAAGCCCAAGGGGGACAGGGGACTTACTCACCCCTCCACTTT. Its translation is CASSQAQGGQGTYSPLHF.

This clone was recorded a few times. One junction end disagrees with the germline gene, perhaps due to a read error. This chain links TRBV7-9 with TRBJ1-6; D remains unclear. CDR1 is SEHNR and CDR2 is FQNEAQ in the germline V gene (reference sequence). The CDR3 totals 15 residues. The CDR3 nucleotides are TGTTCCAGCAGCTTGTCAGGTCAAGGGAGTTCACCCCTCCACTTT. Its translation: CSSSLSGQGSSPLHF.

This rearrangement joins TRBV28 to TRBJ1-5; 10 bases line up with TRBD1. Per germline, CDR1 MDHEN and CDR2 SYDVKM. V shed 4 bases, J shed 5 bases, and the junction held 5 bases outside the gene matches. This CDR3 is 15 amino acids long. CDR3 protein: CASSSGTGDHQPQHF. CDR3 DNA: TGTGCCAGCAGTTCCGGGACAGGGGACCATCAGCCCCAGCATTTT.

V usage is TRBV19 and J usage is TRBJ1-5; 8 nucleotides align to TRBD1. There are 15 residues in the CDR3. After removal of 10 bases from V and 2 bases from J, the junction contained 10 bases not matched to a gene. In germline, CDR1 is LNHDA, CDR2 SQIVND (reference sequence). The CDR3 region is CATQDRGFGNQPQHF. The CDR3 DNA is TGTGCCACCCAAGACAGGGGATTCGGCAATCAGCCCCAGCATTTT.

The chain recombines TRBV15 with TRBJ1-5, with D unresolved. This CDR3 spans 15 amino acids. Germline values: CDR1 LNHNV, CDR2 YYDKDF (reference sequence). The V and J ends lost 6 bases and 1 base respectively, with 13 bases between them. The CDR3 sequence is CATSEVSLSNQPQHF. The CDR3 region has the DNA TGTGCCACCAGTGAGGTGAGCCTAAGCAATCAGCCCCAGCATTTT. The variable domain in full, with the rest retrieved from reference TRBV15 and TRBJ1-5, is DAMVIQNPRYQVTQFGKPVTLSCSQTLNHNVMYWYQQKSSQAPKLLFHYYDKDFNNEADTPDNFQSRRPNTSFCFLDIRSPGLGDTAMYLCATSEVSLSNQPQHFGDGTRLSIL.

This clone was seen a few times. The V call is TRBV28, the J call TRBJ2-7, with no clear D. The CDR3 has 15 residues. In germline, CDR1 is MDHEN, CDR2 SYDVKM. Trimming removed 2 bases at V and 2 bases at J, with 13 bases between. Here the CDR3 DNA reads TGTGCCAGCAGTTTAGTTTACGGCGGAACCTACGAGCAGTACTTC. Protein: CASSLVYGGTYEQYF.

V usage is TRBV2 and J usage is TRBJ1-1; D is uncertain. Trimming removed 4 bases from V and 7 bases from J, with 16 bases in between. Looked up from germline, CDR1 is SNHLY and CDR2 is FYNNEI. This CDR3 region has 14 residues. Written as DNA, the CDR3 is TGTGCCAGCAGTGGCGGAGACCGTGGTCTTGAAGCTTTCTTT. Amino acid sequence: CASSGGDRGLEAFF.

CDR3 bases: TGTGCCACCGGTCGGACAGGCCTCTATGGCTACACCTTC. This sequence encodes CATGRTGLYGYTF. This chain connects TRBV6-5 to TRBJ1-2; TRBD1 aligns across 7 bases. Germline V gene sequence: CDR1 MNHEY, CDR2 SVGAGI. Trimming took 10 bases from V and 4 from J; bases not matched to a gene: 9. The CDR3 totals 13 residues.

The chain has TRBV18 and TRBJ1-5; 7 nucleotides match TRBD1. The germline V gene has CDR1 KGHSH and CDR2 LQKENI. CDR3 length: 14 residues. V dropped 1 base and J dropped 4; count of bases not matched to a gene: 1. The CDR3 sequence is CASSPQGANQPQHF. CDR3 nucleotide sequence: TGTGCCAGCTCACCACAGGGGGCTAATCAGCCCCAGCATTTT. The variable domain in full, completed from reference TRBV18 and TRBJ1-5, reads NAGVMQNPRHLVRRRGQEARLRCSPMKGHSHVYWYRQLPEEGLKFMVYLQKENIIDESGMPKERFSAEFPKEGPSILRIQQVVRGDSAAYFCASSPQGANQPQHFGDGTRLSIL.

The rearrangement links TRBV2 to TRBJ1-6, with a tentative D call TRBD1 (5 bases). CDR1 SNHLY and CDR2 FYNNEI come from the germline V gene. The CDR3 length is 15 residues. V lost 3 bases to trimming and J lost 7 bases, with 13 bases between them. The CDR3 DNA is TGTGCCAGCAGTGACCGATCCGGGGGAAATTCACCCCTCCACTTT. It encodes CASSDRSGGNSPLHF.

In nucleotides, the CDR3 is TGTGCCAGCAGTAGCCGCGGACAGGGTCTTGGTGAAAAACTGTTTTTT. It codes for CASSSRGQGLGEKLFF. This rearrangement joins TRBV2 to TRBJ1-4, with 8 bases lining up with TRBD1. CDR1 is SNHLY and CDR2 is FYNNEI in the germline V gene. CDR3 length equals 16 residues. V shed 5 bases, J shed 7 bases, and the junction held 12 bases outside the gene matches.

The rearrangement uses TRBV2 and TRBJ2-7; possibly TRBD2 for D (6 bases). This CDR3 spans 12 amino acids. The V gene's germline CDR1 is SNHLY and CDR2 FYNNEI. The germline V and J ends were trimmed by 6 bases and 5 bases, with 11 bases remaining between them. DNA for the CDR3: TGTGCCAGCAGGGTGGAGGGAAACGAGCAGTACTTC. This translates into CASRVEGNEQYF.

V is TRBV6-5 and J is TRBJ2-5, with TRBD1 matching 8 bases. CDR1 is MNHEY, CDR2 SVGAGI, per germline. V trimming: 6 bases; J trimming: 5 bases; junction bases outside the gene matches: 5. The CDR3 covers 13 residues. The CDR3 region has the DNA TGTGCCAGCAGAACCCGGGACAGGGAGACCCAGTACTTC. As protein: CASRTRDRETQYF.

The chain has TRBV19 and TRBJ1-1; possibly TRBD1 for D (6 bases). Germline assignment: CDR1 LNHDA and CDR2 SQIVND (reference sequence). The CDR3 covers 16 residues. Trimming cost V 1 base and J 3 bases, with 15 bases left between them. The CDR3 spells CASSIGLQGWDTEAFF. The CDR3 DNA is TGTGCCAGTAGTATAGGTCTACAGGGTTGGGACACTGAAGCTTTCTTT.